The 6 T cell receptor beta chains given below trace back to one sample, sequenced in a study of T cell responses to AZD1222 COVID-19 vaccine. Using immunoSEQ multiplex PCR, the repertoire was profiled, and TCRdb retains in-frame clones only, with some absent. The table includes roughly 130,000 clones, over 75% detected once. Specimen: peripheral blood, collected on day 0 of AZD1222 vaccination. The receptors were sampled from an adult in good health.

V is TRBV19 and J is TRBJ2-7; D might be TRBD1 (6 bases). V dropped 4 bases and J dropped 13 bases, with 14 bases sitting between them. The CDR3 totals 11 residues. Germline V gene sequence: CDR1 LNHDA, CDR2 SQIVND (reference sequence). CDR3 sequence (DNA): TGTGCCAGTAGTACAGGGGCTGGCCTTTACTTC. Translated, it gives CASSTGAGLYF.

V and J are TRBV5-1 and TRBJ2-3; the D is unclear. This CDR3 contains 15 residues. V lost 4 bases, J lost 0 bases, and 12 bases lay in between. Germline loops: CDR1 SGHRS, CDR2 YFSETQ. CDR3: CASSPLLTSTDTQYF. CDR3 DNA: TGCGCCAGCAGCCCTTTACTCACCAGCACAGATACGCAGTATTTT.

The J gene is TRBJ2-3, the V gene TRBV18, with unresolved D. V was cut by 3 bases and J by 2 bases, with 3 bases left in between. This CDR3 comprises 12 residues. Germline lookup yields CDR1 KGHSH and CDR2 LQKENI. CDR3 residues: CASSPDTDTQYF. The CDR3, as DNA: TGTGCCAGCTCACCGGACACAGATACGCAGTATTTT.

The DNA for the CDR3 is TGTGCCAGCAGCCAGAGGAGGTCCAATGAGCAGTTCTTC. The encoded protein is CASSQRRSNEQFF. The rearrangement joins TRBV3-1 (or the pseudogene TRBV3-2) to TRBJ2-1, with D possibly TRBD2 on 5 matching bases. The CDR3 has 13 residues. V shed 3 bases and J shed 6 bases, with 9 bases lying between them. In germline, CDR1 is LGHDT, CDR2 YNNKEL (reference sequence).

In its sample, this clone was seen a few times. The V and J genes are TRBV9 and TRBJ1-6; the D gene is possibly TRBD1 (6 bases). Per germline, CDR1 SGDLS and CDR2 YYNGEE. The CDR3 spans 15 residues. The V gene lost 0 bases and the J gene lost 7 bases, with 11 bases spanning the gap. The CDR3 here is CASSVEGGLNSPLHF. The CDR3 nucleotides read TGTGCCAGCAGCGTAGAGGGGGGCTTAAATTCACCCCTCCACTTT.

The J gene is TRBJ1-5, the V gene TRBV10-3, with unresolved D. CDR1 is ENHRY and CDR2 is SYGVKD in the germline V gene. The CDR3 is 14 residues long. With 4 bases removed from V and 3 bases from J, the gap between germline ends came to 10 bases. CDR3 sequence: CAISGTELNQPQHF. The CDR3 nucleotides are TGTGCCATCAGTGGGACGGAGCTCAATCAGCCCCAGCATTTT.